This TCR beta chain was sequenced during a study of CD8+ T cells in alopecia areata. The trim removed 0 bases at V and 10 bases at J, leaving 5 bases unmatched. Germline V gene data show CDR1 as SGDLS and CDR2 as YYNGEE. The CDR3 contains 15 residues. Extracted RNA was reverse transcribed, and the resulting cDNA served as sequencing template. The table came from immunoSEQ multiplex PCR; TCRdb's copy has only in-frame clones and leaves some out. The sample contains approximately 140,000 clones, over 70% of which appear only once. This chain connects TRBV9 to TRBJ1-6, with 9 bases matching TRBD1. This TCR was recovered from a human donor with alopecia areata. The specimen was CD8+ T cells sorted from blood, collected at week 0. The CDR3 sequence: CASSVAGTGSSPLHF. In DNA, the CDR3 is TGTGCCAGCAGCGTAGCCGGGACAGGGTCCTCACCCCTCCACTTT. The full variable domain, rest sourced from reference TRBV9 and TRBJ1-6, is DSGVTQTPKHLITATGQRVTLRCSPRSGDLSVYWYQQSLDQGLQFLIQYYNGEERAKGNILERFSAQQFPDLHSELNLSSLELGDSALYFCASSVAGTGSSPLHFGNGTRLTVT.